The rows below give T cell receptor beta chains drawn from one sample of a study of cytomegalovirus exposure and HLA in healthy donors. The protocol was immunoSEQ multiplex PCR, while the TCRdb copy is restricted to in-frame clones and leaves out a portion. The table has about 200,000 clones, around 87% seen once. The sequenced material came from PBMCs. The receptors derive from a boy aged 2 to 10 in good health and CMV-seronegative. Both conserved end residues are part of each CDR3. Fields, in order: J gene, CDR3 length, V gene, D gene, clone size, CDR3 protein, CDR3 DNA. D genes are given only for firm matches. Not every row has a clone size; where given, it reads once, few, many or a size class.

TRBJ2-6 | 14 | TRBV5-4 | TRBD2 | once | CATPGGSGANVLTF | TGTGCCACCCCCGGGGGGTCTGGGGCCAACGTCCTGACTTTC
TRBJ2-5 | 15 | TRBV6-1 | TRBD2 | NA | CASCRTAGFVETQYF | TGTGCCAGCTGCCGCACAGCGGGATTCGTAGAGACCCAGTACTTC
TRBJ2-7 | 13 | TRBV6-5 | TRBD2 | NA | CASRGSAGTTALF | TGTGCCAGCAGAGGGAGTGCCGGGACTACCGCTCTCTTC
TRBJ2-7 | 15 | TRBV18 | TRBD2 | NA | CASSPTSGAAYEQYF | TGTGCCAGCTCACCGACTAGCGGGGCCGCCTACGAGCAGTACTTC
TRBJ2-5 | 15 | TRBV6-1 | TRBD2 | many | CASSEIAGEQETQYF | TGTGCCAGCAGTGAAATAGCGGGGGAACAAGAGACCCAGTACTTC
TRBJ1-1 | 14 | TRBV7-2 | NA | NA | CASSLAHKNTEAFF | TGTGCCAGCAGCTTAGCACACAAGAACACTGAAGCTTTCTTT
TRBJ1-2 | 16 | TRBV7-9 | NA | NA | CSSSLTGIPPNYGYTF | TGTTCCAGCAGCCTCACAGGGATTCCCCCCAACTATGGCTACACCTTC
TRBJ1-2 | 17 | TRBV6-1 | NA | NA | CASSEANWQVNSHGYTF | TGTGCCAGCAGTGAAGCGAATTGGCAGGTCAATTCCCATGGCTACACCTTC
TRBJ1-2 | 14 | TRBV28 | TRBD1 | NA | CASSLSGGSYGYTF | TGTGCCAGCAGTTTATCAGGGGGTAGCTATGGCTACACCTTC
TRBJ2-3 | 9 | TRBV3-1/TRBV3-2 | NA | NA | CASSPGRYF | TGTGCCAGCAGTCCTGGGCGGTATTTT
TRBJ1-1 | 11 | TRBV28 | NA | NA | CASTLNSEAFF | TGTGCCAGCACGCTTAACTCTGAAGCTTTCTTT
TRBJ1-6 | 14 | TRBV27 | NA | NA | CAGQQVFYNSPLHF | TGTGCCGGCCAACAGGTGTTCTATAATTCACCCCTCCACTTT
TRBJ2-3 | 15 | TRBV29-1 | NA | NA | CSVVYGPSSTDTQYF | TGCAGCGTTGTATACGGTCCCTCTAGCACAGATACGCAGTATTTT
TRBJ2-6 | 19 | TRBV5-1 | TRBD2 | NA | CASSFSLAGIPSGANVLTF | TGCGCCAGCAGCTTTAGTCTAGCGGGGATTCCCTCTGGGGCCAACGTCCTGACTTTC
TRBJ1-3 | 15 | TRBV9 | NA | NA | CASSPTRSSGNTIYF | TGTGCCAGCAGCCCCACGAGGAGCTCTGGAAACACCATATATTTT
TRBJ1-4 | 14 | TRBV6-5 | NA | NA | CASSYSRENEKLFF | TGTGCCAGCAGTTACTCCCGGGAGAATGAAAAACTGTTTTTT
TRBJ2-5 | 15 | TRBV5-1 | TRBD1 | NA | CASSLGQGLQETQYF | TGCGCCAGCAGCTTGGGACAGGGCCTACAAGAGACCCAGTACTTC
TRBJ2-7 | 14 | TRBV5-1 | NA | NA | CASSLGGKANEQYF | TGCGCCAGCAGCTTAGGAGGGAAGGCGAACGAGCAGTACTTC
TRBJ1-1 | 14 | TRBV9 | TRBD1 | NA | CASSTDRGNTEAFF | TGTGCCAGCAGCACAGACAGGGGGAACACTGAAGCTTTCTTT
TRBJ2-5 | 14 | TRBV30 | NA | few | CAWSVGGTEETQYF | TGTGCCTGGAGTGTGGGAGGAACCGAAGAGACCCAGTACTTC
TRBJ2-7 | 15 | TRBV27 | TRBD2 | few | CASSPGTSGRVEQYF | TGTGCCAGCAGTCCAGGGACTAGCGGGAGAGTTGAGCAGTACTTC
TRBJ2-2 | 19 | TRBV2 | TRBD2 | NA | CASSEARGLAGGNTGELFF | TGTGCCAGCAGTGAAGCTAGGGGACTAGCGGGGGGGAACACCGGGGAGCTGTTTTTT
TRBJ1-1 | 14 | TRBV10-1 | NA | NA | CASSEQGGNTEAFF | TGCGCCAGCAGTGAGCAGGGCGGGAACACTGAAGCTTTCTTT
TRBJ2-2 | 16 | TRBV9 | TRBD2 | NA | CASSLGLAGLSGELFF | TGTGCCAGCAGTCTCGGACTAGCGGGGTTGAGTGGGGAGCTGTTTTTT
TRBJ1-5 | 15 | TRBV27 | NA | NA | CASSLGWTGDQPQHF | TGTGCCAGCAGTTTAGGCTGGACGGGAGATCAGCCCCAGCATTTT
TRBJ2-2 | 16 | TRBV5-1 | TRBD1 | few | CASRERGQLNTGELFF | TGCGCCAGCAGGGAACGGGGACAGCTTAACACCGGGGAGCTGTTTTTT
TRBJ2-2 | 15 | TRBV19 | NA | NA | CASRRLIGGTGELFF | TGTGCCAGTAGGCGACTAATAGGGGGCACCGGGGAGCTGTTTTTT
TRBJ2-3 | 15 | TRBV7-8 | NA | NA | CASSEGVMRADTQYF | TGTGCCAGCAGCGAGGGGGTAATGAGGGCAGATACGCAGTATTTT
TRBJ1-5 | 17 | TRBV19 | TRBD1 | once | CASISSQGAASNQPQHF | TGTGCCAGTATCTCTTCACAGGGGGCGGCGAGCAATCAGCCCCAGCATTTT